This TCR beta chain derives from a study of PD-1 blockade in classical Hodgkin lymphoma. Notes on the study in general: Sources of repertoire differences remain undefined, possibly disease activity or prior therapy. Baseline TCR diversity was reportedly lower in newly diagnosed patients than in healthy donors. It was reported as lower still in relapsed/refractory patients.

CDR3 length: 12 residues. Germline values: CDR1 SGHAT, CDR2 FQNNGV. With 5 bases removed from V and 4 bases from J, the gap between germline ends came to 9 bases. A remark on this clone: Its target is not known.

This table comes from immunoSEQ multiplex PCR, and its TCRdb copy is limited to in-frame clones, with some not included. The table records 20,000 to 25,000 clones, approximately 89% of them present only once. The time point: newly diagnosed, previously untreated cHL patient sample. The CD4+ T cells used were purified from thawed PBMCs through magnetic negative selection. Untreated, newly diagnosed classical Hodgkin lymphoma PBMCs were used for comparison. The specimen sequenced was CD4+ T cells from blood. The receptor comes from a human donor with classical Hodgkin lymphoma. V is TRBV11-2 and J is TRBJ2-7; D not resolved. The DNA of the CDR3 is TGTGCCAGCAGCCCTGACGCGTACGAGCAGTACTTC. Translated: CASSPDAYEQYF.